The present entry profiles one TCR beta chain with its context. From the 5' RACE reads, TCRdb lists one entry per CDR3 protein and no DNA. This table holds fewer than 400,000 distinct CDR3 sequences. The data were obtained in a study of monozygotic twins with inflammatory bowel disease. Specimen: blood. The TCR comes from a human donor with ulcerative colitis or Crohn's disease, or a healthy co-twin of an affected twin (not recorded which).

This CDR3 reads CASSQEHLAAGVADTQYF. The J gene is TRBJ2-3, the V gene TRBV4-3. This CDR3 comprises 18 residues. Germline lookup yields CDR1 LGHNA and CDR2 YSLEER.